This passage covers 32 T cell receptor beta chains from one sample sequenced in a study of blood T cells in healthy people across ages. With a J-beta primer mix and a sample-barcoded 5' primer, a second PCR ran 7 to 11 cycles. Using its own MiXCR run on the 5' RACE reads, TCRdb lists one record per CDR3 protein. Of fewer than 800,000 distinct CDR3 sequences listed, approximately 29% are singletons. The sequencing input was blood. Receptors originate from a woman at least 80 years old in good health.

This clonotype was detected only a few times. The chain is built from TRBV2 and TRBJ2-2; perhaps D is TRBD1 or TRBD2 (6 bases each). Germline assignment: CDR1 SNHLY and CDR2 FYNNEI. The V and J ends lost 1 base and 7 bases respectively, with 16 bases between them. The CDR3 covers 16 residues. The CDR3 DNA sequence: TGTGCCAGCAGTGAAGTCAGACTAGGAGGGGGCGGGGAGCTGTTTTTT. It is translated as CASSEVRLGGGGELFF.

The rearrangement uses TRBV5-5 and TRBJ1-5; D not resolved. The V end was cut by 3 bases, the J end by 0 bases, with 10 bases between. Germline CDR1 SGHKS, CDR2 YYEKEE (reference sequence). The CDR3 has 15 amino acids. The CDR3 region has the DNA TGTGCCAGCAGCTCGACGGCTTATAGCAATCAGCCCCAGCATTTT. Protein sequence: CASSSTAYSNQPQHF.

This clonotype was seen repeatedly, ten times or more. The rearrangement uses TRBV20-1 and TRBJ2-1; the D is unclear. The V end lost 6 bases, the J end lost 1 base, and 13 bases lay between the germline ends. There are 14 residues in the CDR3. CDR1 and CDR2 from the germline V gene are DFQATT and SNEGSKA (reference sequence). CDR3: CSAPVGVSYNEQFF. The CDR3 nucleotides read TGCAGTGCGCCCGTCGGAGTTTCCTACAATGAGCAGTTCTTC.

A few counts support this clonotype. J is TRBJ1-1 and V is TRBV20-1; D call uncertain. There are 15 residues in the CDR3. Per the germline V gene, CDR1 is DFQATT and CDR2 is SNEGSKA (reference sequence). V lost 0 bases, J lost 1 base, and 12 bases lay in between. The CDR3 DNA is TGCAGTGCTAGAGATCCGGCCCAGAAGAACACTGAAGCTTTCTTT. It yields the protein CSARDPAQKNTEAFF.

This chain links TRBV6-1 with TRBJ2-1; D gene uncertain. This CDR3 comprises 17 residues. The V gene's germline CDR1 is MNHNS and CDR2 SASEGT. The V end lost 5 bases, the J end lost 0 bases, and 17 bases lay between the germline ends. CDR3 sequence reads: CASSRTAMARSYNEQFF. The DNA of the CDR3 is TGTGCCAGCAGTCGTACGGCCATGGCACGCTCCTACAATGAGCAGTTCTTC.

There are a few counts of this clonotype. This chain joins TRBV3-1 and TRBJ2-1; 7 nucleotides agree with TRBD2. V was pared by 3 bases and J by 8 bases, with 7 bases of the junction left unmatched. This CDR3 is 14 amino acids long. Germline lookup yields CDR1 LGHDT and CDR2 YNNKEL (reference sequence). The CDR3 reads CASSHTSEGDEQFF. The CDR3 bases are TGTGCCAGCAGCCACACTAGCGAAGGCGATGAGCAGTTCTTC.

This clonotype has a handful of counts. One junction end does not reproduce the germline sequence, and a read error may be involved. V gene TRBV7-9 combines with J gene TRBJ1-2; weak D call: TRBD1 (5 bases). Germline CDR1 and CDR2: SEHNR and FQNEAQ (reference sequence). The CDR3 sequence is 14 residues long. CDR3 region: CASSLETGGHGYIF. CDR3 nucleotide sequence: TGTGCCAGCAGCTTAGAAACGGGGGGTCATGGCTACATCTTC.

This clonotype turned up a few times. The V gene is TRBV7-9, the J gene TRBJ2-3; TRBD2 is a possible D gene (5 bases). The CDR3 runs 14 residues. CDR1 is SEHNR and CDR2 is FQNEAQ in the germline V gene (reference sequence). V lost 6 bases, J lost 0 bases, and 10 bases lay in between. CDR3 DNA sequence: TGTGCCAGCAGACCAGCGGCTAGCACAGATACGCAGTATTTT. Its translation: CASRPAASTDTQYF.

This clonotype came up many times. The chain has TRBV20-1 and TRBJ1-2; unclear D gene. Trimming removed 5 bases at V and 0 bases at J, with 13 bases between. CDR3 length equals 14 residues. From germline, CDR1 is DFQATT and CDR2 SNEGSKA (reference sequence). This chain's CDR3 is CSADGEGTNYGYTF. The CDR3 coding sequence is TGCAGTGCTGATGGAGAGGGAACTAACTATGGCTACACCTTC.

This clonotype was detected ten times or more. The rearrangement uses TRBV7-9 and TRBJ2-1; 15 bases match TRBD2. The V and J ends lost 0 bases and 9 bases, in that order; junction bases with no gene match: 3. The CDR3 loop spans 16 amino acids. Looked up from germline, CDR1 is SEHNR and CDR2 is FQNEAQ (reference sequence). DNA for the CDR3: TGTGCCAGCAGCTTAGCGGGACTAGCGGGGGGCCGTGAGCAGTTCTTC. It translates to CASSLAGLAGGREQFF. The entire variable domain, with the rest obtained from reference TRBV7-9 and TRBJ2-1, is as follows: DTGVSQNPRHKITKRGQNVTFRCDPISEHNRLYWYRQTLGQGPEFLTYFQNEAQLEKSRLLSDRFSAERPKGSFSTLEIQRTEQGDSAMYLCASSLAGLAGGREQFFGPGTRLTVL.

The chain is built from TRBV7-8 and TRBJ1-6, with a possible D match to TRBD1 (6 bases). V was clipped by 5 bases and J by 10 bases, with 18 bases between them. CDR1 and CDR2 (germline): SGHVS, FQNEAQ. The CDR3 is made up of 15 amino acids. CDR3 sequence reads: CASSTNRAPSSPLHF. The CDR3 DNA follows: TGTGCCAGCAGCACCAACAGGGCGCCAAGCTCACCCCTCCACTTT.

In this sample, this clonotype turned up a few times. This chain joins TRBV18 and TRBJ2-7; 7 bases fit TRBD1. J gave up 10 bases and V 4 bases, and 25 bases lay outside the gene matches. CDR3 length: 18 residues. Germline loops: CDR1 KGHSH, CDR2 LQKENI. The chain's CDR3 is CASSLLNPQGVQQEAQYF. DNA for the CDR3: TGTGCCAGCTCACTGCTAAACCCGCAGGGGGTGCAACAAGAGGCCCAGTACTTC.

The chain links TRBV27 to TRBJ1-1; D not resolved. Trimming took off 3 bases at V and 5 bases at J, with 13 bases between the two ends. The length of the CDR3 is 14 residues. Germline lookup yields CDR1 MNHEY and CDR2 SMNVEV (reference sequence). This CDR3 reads CASSFGGWGTEAFF. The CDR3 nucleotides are TGTGCCAGCAGTTTCGGAGGGTGGGGTACTGAAGCTTTCTTT.

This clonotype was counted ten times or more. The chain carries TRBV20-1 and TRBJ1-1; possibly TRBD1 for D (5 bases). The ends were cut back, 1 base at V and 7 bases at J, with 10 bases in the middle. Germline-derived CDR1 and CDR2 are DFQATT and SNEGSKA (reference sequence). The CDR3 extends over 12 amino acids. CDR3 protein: CSARGGGDEAFF. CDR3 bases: TGCAGTGCTAGAGGGGGAGGGGATGAAGCTTTCTTT.

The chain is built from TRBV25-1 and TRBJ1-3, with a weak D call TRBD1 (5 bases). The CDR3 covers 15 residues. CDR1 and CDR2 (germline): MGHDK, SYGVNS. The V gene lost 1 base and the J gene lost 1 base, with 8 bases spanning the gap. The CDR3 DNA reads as TGTGCCAGCAGTGAATTGAAGGGGTCTGGAAACACCATATATTTT. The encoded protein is CASSELKGSGNTIYF. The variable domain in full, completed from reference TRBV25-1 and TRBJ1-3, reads EADIYQTPRYLVIGTGKKITLECSQTMGHDKMYWYQQDPGMELHLIHYSYGVNSTEKGDLSSESTVSRIRTEHFPLTLESARPSHTSQYLCASSELKGSGNTIYFGEGSWLTVV.

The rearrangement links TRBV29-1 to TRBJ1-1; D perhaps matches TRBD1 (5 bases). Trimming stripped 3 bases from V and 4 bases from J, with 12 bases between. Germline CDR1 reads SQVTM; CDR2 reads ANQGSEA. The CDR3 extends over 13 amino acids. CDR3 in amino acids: CSVDGREATEAFF. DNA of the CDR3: TGCAGCGTTGATGGCAGGGAGGCCACTGAAGCTTTCTTT.

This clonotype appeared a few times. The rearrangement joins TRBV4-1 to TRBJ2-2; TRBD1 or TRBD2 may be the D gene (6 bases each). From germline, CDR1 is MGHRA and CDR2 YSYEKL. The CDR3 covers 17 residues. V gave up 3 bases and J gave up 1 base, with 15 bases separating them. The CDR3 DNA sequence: TGCGCCAGCAGCCAGCCAGAAGGGGGGCGGAACACCGGGGAGCTGTTTTTT. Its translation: CASSQPEGGRNTGELFF.

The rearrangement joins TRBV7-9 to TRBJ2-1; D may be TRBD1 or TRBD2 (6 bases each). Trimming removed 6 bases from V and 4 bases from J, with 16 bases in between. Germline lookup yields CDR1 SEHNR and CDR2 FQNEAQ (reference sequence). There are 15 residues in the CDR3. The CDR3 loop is CASREGGPLYNEQFF. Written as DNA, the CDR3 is TGTGCCAGCAGAGAGGGGGGCCCGTTGTACAATGAGCAGTTCTTC.

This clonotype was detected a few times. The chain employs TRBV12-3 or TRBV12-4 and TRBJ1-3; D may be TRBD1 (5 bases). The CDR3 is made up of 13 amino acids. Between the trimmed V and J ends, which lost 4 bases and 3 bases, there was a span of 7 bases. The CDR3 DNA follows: TGTGCCAGCAGTTACGACAGTGGAAACACCATATATTTT. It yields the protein CASSYDSGNTIYF.

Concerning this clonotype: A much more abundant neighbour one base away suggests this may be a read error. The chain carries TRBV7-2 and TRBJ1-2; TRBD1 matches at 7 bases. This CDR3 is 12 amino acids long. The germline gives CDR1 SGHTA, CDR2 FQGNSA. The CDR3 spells CASSTGASGYAF. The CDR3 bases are TGTGCCAGCAGTACAGGGGCCTCGGGCTACGCCTTC.

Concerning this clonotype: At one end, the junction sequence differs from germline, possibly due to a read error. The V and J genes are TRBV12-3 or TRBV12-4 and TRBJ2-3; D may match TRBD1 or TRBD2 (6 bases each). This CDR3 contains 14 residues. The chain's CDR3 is CASSQGGTTDAQYF. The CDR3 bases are TGTGCCAGCAGTCAAGGGGGGACCACAGATGCGCAGTATTTT.

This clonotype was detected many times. DNA for the CDR3: TGCAGCGTTGAATTCCAGGGCCCAACCTACGAGCAGTACTTC. Encoded protein: CSVEFQGPTYEQYF. The chain employs TRBV29-1 and TRBJ2-7, with D perhaps matching TRBD1 (5 bases). The CDR3 is made up of 14 amino acids. Trimming left V 2 bases short and J 2 bases short, with 13 bases between. Germline-derived CDR1 and CDR2 are SQVTM and ANQGSEA.

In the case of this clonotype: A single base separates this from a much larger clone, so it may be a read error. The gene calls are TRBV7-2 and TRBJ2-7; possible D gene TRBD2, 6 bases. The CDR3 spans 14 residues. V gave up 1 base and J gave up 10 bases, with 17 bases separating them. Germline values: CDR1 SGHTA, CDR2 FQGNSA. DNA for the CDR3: TGTGCCAGCAGCTTAGGGGGCGGGTGGGAGGCCCAGTACTTC. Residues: CASSLGGGWEAQYF. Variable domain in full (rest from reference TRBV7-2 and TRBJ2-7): GAGVSQSPSNKVTEKGKDVELRCDPISGHTALYWYRQSLGQGLEFLIYFQGNSAPDKSGLPSDRFSAERTGGSVSTLTIQRTQQEDSAVYLCASSLGGGWEAQYFGPGTRLTVT.

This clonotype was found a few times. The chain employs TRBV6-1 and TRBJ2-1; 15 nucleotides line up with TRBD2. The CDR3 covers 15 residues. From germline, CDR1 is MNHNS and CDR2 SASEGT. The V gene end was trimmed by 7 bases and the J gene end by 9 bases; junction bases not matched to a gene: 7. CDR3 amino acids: CASTGLAGGQSEQFF. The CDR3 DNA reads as TGTGCCAGCACCGGACTAGCGGGGGGGCAAAGTGAGCAGTTCTTC.

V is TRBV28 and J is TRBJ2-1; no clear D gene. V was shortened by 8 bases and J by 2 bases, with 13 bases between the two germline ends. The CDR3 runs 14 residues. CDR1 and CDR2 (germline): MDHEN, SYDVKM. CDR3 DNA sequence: TGTGCCAGCGGGCTAGGTTCCGCCTACAATGAGCAGTTCTTC. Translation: CASGLGSAYNEQFF.

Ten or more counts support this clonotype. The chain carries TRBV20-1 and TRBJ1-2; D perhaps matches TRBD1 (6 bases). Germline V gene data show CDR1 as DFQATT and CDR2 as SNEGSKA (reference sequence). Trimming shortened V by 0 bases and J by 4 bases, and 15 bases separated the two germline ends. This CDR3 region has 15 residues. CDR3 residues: CSARDQSRTAYGYTF. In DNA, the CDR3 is TGCAGTGCTAGAGATCAATCTCGGACAGCCTATGGCTACACCTTC.

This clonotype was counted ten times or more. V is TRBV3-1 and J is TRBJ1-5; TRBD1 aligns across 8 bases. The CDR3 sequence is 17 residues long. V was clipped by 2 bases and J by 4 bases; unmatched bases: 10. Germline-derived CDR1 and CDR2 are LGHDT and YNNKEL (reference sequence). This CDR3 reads CASSQWAGQEGNQPQHF. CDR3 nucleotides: TGTGCCAGCAGCCAATGGGCGGGACAGGAGGGGAATCAGCCCCAGCATTTT.

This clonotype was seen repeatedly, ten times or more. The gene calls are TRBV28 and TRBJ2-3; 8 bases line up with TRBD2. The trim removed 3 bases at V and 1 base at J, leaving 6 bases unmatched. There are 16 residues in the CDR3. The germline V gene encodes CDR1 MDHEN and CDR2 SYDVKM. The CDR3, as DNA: TGTGCCAGCAGTTTGGGTACGACTAGCGGCACAGATACGCAGTATTTT. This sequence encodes CASSLGTTSGTDTQYF.

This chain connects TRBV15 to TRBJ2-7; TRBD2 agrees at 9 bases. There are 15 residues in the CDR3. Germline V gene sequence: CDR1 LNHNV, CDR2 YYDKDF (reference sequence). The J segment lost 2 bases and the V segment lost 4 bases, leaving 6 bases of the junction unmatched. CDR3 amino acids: CATSMTSGTTYEQYF. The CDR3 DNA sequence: TGTGCCACCAGCATGACTAGCGGAACAACCTACGAGCAGTACTTC.

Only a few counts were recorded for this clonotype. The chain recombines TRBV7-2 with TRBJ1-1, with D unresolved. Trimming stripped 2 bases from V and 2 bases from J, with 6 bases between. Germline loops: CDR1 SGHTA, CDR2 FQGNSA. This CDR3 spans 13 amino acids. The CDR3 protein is CASSLPINTEAFF. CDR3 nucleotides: TGTGCCAGCAGCTTACCGATCAACACTGAAGCTTTCTTT.

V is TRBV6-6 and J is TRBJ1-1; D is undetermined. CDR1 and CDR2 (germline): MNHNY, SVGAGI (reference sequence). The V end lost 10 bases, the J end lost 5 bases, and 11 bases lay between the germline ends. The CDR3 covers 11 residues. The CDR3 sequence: CATQRQTEAFF. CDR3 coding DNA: TGTGCCACCCAACGGCAAACTGAAGCTTTCTTT.

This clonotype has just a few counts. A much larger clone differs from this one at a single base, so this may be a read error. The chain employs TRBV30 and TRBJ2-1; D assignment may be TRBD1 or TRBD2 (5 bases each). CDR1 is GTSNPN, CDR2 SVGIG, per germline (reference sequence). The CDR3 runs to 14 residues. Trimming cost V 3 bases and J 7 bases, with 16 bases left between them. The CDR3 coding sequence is TGTGCCTGGAGGGTTATCGGGACGGGAAATGAGCAGTTCTTC. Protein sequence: CAWRVIGTGNEQFF.